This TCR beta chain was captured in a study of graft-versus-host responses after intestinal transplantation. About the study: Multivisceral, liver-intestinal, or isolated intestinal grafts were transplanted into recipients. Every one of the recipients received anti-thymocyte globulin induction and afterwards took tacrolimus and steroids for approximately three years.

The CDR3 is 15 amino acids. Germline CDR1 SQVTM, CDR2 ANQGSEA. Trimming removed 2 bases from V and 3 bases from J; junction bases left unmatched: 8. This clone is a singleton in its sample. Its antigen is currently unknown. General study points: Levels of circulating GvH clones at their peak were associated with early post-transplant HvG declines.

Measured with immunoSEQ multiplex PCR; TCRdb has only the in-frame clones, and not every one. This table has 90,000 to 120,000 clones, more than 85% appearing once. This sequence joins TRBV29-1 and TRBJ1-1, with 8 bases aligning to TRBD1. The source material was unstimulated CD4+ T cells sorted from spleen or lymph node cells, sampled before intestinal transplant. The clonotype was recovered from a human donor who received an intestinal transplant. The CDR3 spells CSVEYLRQGHTEAFF. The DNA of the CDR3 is TGCAGCGTTGAATACCTTAGACAGGGGCACACTGAAGCTTTCTTT.